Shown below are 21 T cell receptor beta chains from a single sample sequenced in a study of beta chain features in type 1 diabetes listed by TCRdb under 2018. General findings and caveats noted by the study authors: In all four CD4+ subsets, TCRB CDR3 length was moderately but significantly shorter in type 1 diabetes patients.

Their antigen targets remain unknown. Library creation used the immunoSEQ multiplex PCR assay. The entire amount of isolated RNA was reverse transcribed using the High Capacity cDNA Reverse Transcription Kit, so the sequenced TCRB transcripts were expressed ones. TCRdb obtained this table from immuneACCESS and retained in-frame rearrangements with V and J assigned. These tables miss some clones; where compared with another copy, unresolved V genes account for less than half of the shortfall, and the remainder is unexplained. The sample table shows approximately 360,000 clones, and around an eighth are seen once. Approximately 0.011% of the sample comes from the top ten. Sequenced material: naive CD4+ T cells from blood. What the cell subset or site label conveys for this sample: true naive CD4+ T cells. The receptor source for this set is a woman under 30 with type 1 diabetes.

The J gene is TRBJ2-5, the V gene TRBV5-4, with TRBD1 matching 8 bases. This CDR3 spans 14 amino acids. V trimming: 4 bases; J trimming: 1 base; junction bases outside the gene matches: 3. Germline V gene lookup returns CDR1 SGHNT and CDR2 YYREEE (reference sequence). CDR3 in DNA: TGTGCCAGCAGCATTGGACAGGGCCAAGAGACCCAGTACTTC. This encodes CASSIGQGQETQYF.

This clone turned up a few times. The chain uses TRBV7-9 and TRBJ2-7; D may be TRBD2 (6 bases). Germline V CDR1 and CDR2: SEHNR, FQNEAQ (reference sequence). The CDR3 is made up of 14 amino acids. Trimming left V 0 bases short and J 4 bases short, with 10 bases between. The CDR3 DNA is TGTGCCAGCAGCTTAGCAGGAGGGGCATACGAGCAGTACTTC. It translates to CASSLAGGAYEQYF.

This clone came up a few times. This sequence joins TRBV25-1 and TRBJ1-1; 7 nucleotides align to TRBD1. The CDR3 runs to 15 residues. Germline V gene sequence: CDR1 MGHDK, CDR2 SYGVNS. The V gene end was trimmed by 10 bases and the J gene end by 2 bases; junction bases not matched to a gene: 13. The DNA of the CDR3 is TGTGCCACCTCGGAACCAGGGGGAAAAAACACTGAAGCTTTCTTT. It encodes CATSEPGGKNTEAFF.

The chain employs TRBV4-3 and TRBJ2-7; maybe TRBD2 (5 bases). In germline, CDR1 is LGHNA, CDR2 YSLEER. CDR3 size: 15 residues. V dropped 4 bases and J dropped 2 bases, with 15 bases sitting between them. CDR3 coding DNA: TGCGCCAGCAGCCCCGAAAGGACTGGCACCTACGAGCAGTACTTC. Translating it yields CASSPERTGTYEQYF.

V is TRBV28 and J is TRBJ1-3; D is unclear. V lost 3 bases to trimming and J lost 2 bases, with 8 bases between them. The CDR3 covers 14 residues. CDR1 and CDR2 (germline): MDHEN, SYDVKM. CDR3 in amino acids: CASSLLRPGNTIYF. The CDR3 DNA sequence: TGTGCCAGCAGTTTGTTGAGGCCTGGAAACACCATATATTTT. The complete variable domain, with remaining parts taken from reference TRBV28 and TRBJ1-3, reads DVKVTQSSRYLVKRTGEKVFLECVQDMDHENMFWYRQDPGLGLRLIYFSYDVKMKEKGDIPEGYSVSREKKERFSLILESASTNQTSMYLCASSLLRPGNTIYFGEGSWLTVV.

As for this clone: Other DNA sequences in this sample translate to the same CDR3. This CDR3 is CASSPGTSGSYEQYF. In DNA form, the CDR3 reads TGTGCCAGCTCCCCCGGGACTAGCGGCTCCTACGAGCAGTACTTC. The V call is TRBV18, the J call TRBJ2-7; TRBD2 matches at 11 bases. CDR3 length equals 15 residues. The trim removed 6 bases at V and 0 bases at J, leaving 4 bases unmatched. Germline values: CDR1 KGHSH, CDR2 LQKENI.

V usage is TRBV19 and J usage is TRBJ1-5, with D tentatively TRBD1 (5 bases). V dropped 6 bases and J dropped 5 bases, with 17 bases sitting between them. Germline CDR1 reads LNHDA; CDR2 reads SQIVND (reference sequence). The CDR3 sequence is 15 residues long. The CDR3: CASSRSRVADQPQHF. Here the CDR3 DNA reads TGTGCCAGTAGCAGGAGCAGGGTGGCCGATCAGCCCCAGCATTTT.

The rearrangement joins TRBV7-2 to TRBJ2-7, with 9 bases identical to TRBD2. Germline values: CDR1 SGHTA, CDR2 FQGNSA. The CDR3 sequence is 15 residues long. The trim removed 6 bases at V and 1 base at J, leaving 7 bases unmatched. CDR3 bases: TGTGCCAGCAGGGCGACGCTAGCGGGGTCCTACGAGCAGTACTTC. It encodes CASRATLAGSYEQYF.

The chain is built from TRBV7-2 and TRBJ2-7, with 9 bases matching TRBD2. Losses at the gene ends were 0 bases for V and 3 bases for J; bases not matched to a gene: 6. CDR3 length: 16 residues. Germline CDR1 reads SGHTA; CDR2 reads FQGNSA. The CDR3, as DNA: TGTGCCAGCAGCTTAGCCTCAGGGACTAGCCGCTACGAGCAGTACTTC. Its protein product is CASSLASGTSRYEQYF.

The chain's CDR3 is CASTGRGIQYF. CDR3 DNA sequence: TGTGCCAGCACAGGGCGGGGTATTCAGTACTTC. The chain links TRBV6-5 to TRBJ2-4; D might be TRBD2 (6 bases). V lost 7 bases and J 10 bases, leaving 11 bases between the germline ends. Germline values: CDR1 MNHEY, CDR2 SVGAGI. The CDR3 loop spans 11 amino acids.

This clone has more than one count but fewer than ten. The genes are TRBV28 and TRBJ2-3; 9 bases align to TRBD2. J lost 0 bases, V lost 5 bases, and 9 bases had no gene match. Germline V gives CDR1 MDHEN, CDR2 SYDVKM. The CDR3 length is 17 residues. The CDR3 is CASSLAGTSTSTDTQYF. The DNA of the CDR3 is TGTGCCAGCAGTCTGGCCGGGACTAGCACTAGCACAGATACGCAGTATTTT.

The CDR3, as DNA: TGCGCCAGCAGCTCCTTACTGACAGGGCCCCATGGCTACACCTTC. Translated, it gives CASSSLLTGPHGYTF. The chain has TRBV5-1 and TRBJ1-2; TRBD1 agrees at 7 bases. V lost 3 bases and J lost 6; bases outside the gene matches: 11. CDR3 length: 15 amino acids. In germline, CDR1 is SGHRS, CDR2 YFSETQ. Variable domain in full (rest from reference TRBV5-1 and TRBJ1-2): KAGVTQTPRYLIKTRGQQVTLSCSPISGHRSVSWYQQTPGQGLQFLFEYFSETQRNKGNFPGRFSGRQFSNSRSEMNVSTLELGDSALYLCASSSLLTGPHGYTFGSGTRLTVV.

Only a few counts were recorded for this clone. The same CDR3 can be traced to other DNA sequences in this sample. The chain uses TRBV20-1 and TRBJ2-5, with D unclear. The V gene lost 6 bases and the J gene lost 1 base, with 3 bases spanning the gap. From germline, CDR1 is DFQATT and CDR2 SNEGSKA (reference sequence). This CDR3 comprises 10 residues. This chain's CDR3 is CSAAQETQYF. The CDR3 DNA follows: TGCAGTGCGGCCCAAGAGACCCAGTACTTC.

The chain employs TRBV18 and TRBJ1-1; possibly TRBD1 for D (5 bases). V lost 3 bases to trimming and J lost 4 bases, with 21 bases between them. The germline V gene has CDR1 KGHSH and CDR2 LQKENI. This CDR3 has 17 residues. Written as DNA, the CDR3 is TGTGCCAGCTCACCTCAGACAGTGGGCACCGGGGGCACTGAAGCTTTCTTT. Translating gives CASSPQTVGTGGTEAFF.

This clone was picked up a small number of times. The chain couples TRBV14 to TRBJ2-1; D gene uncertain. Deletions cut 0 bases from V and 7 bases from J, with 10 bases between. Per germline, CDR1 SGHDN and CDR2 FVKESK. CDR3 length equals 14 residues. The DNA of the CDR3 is TGTGCCAGCAGCCAAGATACGGGTCTGAATGAGCAGTTCTTC. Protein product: CASSQDTGLNEQFF.

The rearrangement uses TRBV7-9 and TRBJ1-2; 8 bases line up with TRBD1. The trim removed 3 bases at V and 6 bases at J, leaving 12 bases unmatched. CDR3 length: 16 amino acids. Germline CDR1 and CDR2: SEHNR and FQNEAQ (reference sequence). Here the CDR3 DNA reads TGTGCCAGCAGCTTCGGACAGGGCCTTGAGGTTCATGGCTACACCTTC. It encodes CASSFGQGLEVHGYTF.

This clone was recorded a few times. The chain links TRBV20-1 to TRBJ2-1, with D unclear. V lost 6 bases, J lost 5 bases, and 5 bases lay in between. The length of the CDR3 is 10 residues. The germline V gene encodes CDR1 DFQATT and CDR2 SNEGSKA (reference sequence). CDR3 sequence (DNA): TGCAGTGCCTTTCACAATGAGCAGTTCTTC. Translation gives CSAFHNEQFF.

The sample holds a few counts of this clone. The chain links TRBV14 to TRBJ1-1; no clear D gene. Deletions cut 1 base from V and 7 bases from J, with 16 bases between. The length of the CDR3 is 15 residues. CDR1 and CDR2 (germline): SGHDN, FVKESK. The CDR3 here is CASSQAPTSGNEAFF. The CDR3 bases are TGTGCCAGCAGCCAAGCTCCCACCTCGGGGAATGAAGCTTTCTTT.

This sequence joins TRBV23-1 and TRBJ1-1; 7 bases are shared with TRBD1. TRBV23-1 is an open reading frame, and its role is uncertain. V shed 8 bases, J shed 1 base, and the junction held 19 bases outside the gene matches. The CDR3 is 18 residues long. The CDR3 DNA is TGCGCCAGCGCGACCCGGAAGATACGACAGGGTGAGAACACTGAAGCTTTCTTT. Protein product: CASATRKIRQGENTEAFF.

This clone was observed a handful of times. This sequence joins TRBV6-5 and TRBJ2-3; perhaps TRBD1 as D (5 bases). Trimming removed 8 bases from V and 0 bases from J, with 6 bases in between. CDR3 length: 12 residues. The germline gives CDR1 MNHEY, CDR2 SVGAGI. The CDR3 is CASGASTDTQYF. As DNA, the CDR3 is TGTGCCAGCGGGGCTAGCACAGATACGCAGTATTTT.

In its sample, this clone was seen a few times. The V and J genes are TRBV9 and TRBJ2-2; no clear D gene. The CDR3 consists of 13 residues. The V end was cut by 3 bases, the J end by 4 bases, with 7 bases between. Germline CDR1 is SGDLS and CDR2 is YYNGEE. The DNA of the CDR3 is TGTGCCAGCAGCGCAAGAGCCACCGGGGAGCTGTTTTTT. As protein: CASSARATGELFF.